This T cell receptor (beta chain) was identified in a study of cytomegalovirus exposure and HLA in healthy donors. On this clone: Its specificity is unknown.

Findings and limits, study-wide: Most of the TCR beta V segments (in an earlier analysis) were productive either about 87% or about 30% of the time. Association with HLA alleles at 0.05 false discovery rate was found for roughly 17,000 TCR beta sequences in a later analysis. In a later analysis, TCR beta V- and J-gene trimming showed a link to a missense DCLRE1C variant.

Researchers ran the PCR with 60 Vbeta and 13 Jbeta primers. Sequencing used immunoSEQ multiplex PCR; TCRdb keeps in-frame clones, though not all of them. Of about 140,000 clones detected, roughly 79% appear once; the ten largest clones hold approximately 1.5%. Germline assignment: CDR1 SEHNR and CDR2 FQNEAQ (reference sequence). There are 13 residues in the CDR3. Losses at the gene ends were 3 bases for V and 4 bases for J; bases not matched to a gene: 3. The sequencing input was PBMCs. The chain employs TRBV7-9 and TRBJ2-7; 7 nucleotides line up with TRBD1. The clonotype was recovered from a woman in her thirties or forties in good health and CMV-seronegative. In nucleotides, the CDR3 is TGTGCCAGCAGCTTCGCGACAGGGTACGAGCAGTACTTC. Protein: CASSFATGYEQYF.